A single sample gave rise to the 15 T cell receptor beta chains below, sequenced in a study of CD8 T cells in Susac syndrome. Random hexamers were used to reverse transcribe 0.5 to 1 ug of RNA. Each CDR3 protein is one row after TCRdb ran MiXCR on the immunoSEQ multiplex PCR reads. Of just over 150,000 distinct CDR3 sequences listed, about 95% are singletons. Sequencing used CD8+ T cells from PBMCs. The receptors come from a human donor with multiple sclerosis.

The CDR3 DNA is TGCAGTGCTAGAGAGTTTGTGACTAGCGGCCAAGAGACCCAGTACTTC. Translation: CSAREFVTSGQETQYF. The chain carries TRBV20-1 and TRBJ2-5, with 9 nucleotides matching TRBD2. The V gene's germline CDR1 is DFQATT and CDR2 SNEGSKA (reference sequence). The CDR3 totals 16 residues. J gave up 1 base and V 0 bases, and 6 bases lay outside the gene matches.

The chain has TRBV28 and TRBJ2-7; 7 nucleotides match TRBD1. J was trimmed by 4 bases and V by 5 bases; bases with no gene match: 8. The CDR3 sequence is 14 residues long. Germline V lookup: CDR1 MDHEN, CDR2 SYDVKM. CDR3 sequence (DNA): TGTGCCAGCAGTCTGAGGGACAGCCCGTACGAGCAGTACGTC. Amino acid sequence: CASSLRDSPYEQYV.

The chain couples TRBV30 to TRBJ1-2; D is undetermined. V was clipped by 3 bases and J by 6 bases, with 5 bases between them. Germline V CDR1 and CDR2: GTSNPN, SVGIG (reference sequence). The CDR3 has 10 amino acids. CDR3 sequence (DNA): TGTGCCTGGAGGACGGATGGCTACACCTTC. This translates into CAWRTDGYTF.

This chain uses TRBV29-1 with TRBJ2-7, with TRBD1 identical over 10 bases. This CDR3 region has 12 residues. Unmatched junction bases numbered 0, after V lost 4 bases and J lost 3 bases. The germline CDR1 and CDR2 sequences are SQVTM and ANQGSEA. CDR3 sequence: CSVGDRGYEQYF. For the CDR3, the DNA is TGCAGCGTTGGGGACAGGGGCTACGAGCAGTACTTC.

The V gene is TRBV6-5, the J gene TRBJ2-7, with a possible D match to TRBD1 (6 bases). CDR1 is MNHEY and CDR2 is SVGAGI in the germline V gene. The germline V and J ends were trimmed by 2 bases and 2 bases, with 7 bases remaining between them. The CDR3 consists of 13 residues. This CDR3 is CASSYRQAYEQYF. Written as DNA, the CDR3 is TGTGCCAGCAGTTACCGACAGGCCTACGAGCAGTACTTC.

About this clonotype itself: An end of the junction differs from the germline gene, which may be a read error. The J gene is TRBJ2-3, the V gene TRBV29-1; 9 positions agree with TRBD1. Germline V CDR1 and CDR2: SQVTM, ANQGSEA. The CDR3 is 14 amino acids. The CDR3, as DNA: TGCAGCGTGGAAGGGACAGGGAGGACAGATACGCAGTATTTT. Translation: CSVEGTGRTDTQYF.

This chain joins TRBV27 and TRBJ1-6, with no clear D. V was cut by 7 bases and J by 5 bases, with 15 bases left in between. The CDR3 consists of 15 residues. CDR1 and CDR2 (germline): MNHEY, SMNVEV (reference sequence). The CDR3 DNA sequence: TGTGCCAGCACTGAAGGGTTCGGGGATAATTCACCCCTCCACTTT. This codes for CASTEGFGDNSPLHF.

The chain carries TRBV12-3 or TRBV12-4 and TRBJ2-1; the match to TRBD2 covers 12 bases. Losses at the gene ends were 7 bases for V and 8 bases for J; bases not matched to a gene: 12. This CDR3 spans 16 amino acids. Here the CDR3 reads CASKGLAGGSNDEQFF. CDR3 nucleotides: TGTGCCAGCAAAGGTCTAGCGGGGGGGAGTAACGATGAGCAGTTCTTC.

This chain uses TRBV27 with TRBJ1-6; D call uncertain. The length of the CDR3 is 13 residues. Germline-derived CDR1 and CDR2 are MNHEY and SMNVEV (reference sequence). V was clipped by 3 bases and J by 15 bases, with 15 bases between them. This CDR3 reads CASSFLPQGDLHF. The CDR3 nucleotides are TGTGCCAGCAGTTTTCTTCCTCAAGGAGACCTCCACTTT.

The chain recombines TRBV20-1 with TRBJ2-1, with D possibly matching TRBD1 (6 bases). The germline V and J ends were trimmed by 5 bases and 6 bases, with 8 bases remaining between them. CDR1 and CDR2 (germline): DFQATT, SNEGSKA (reference sequence). CDR3 size: 11 residues. The CDR3 DNA reads TGCAGTGCTTCAGGGGTCAATGAGCAGTTCTTC. Protein: CSASGVNEQFF.

This rearrangement joins TRBV7-9 to TRBJ2-2; 9 bases map to TRBD1. Looked up from germline, CDR1 is SEHNR and CDR2 is FQNEAQ (reference sequence). After removal of 8 bases from V and 6 bases from J, the junction contained 4 bases not matched to a gene. This CDR3 is built from 13 residues. The CDR3 DNA is TGTGCCAGCTTAGGACAGGGGTCCGGGGAGCTGTTTTTT. Its protein product is CASLGQGSGELFF.

This clonotype was seen just once. V gene TRBV7-9 combines with J gene TRBJ1-2, with no clear D. Between the trimmed V and J ends, which lost 0 bases and 4 bases, there was a span of 6 bases. CDR1 and CDR2 (germline): SEHNR, FQNEAQ (reference sequence). This CDR3 region has 13 residues. CDR3 protein: CASSLAPIYGYTF. The CDR3 nucleotides are TGTGCCAGCAGCTTAGCCCCCATCTATGGCTACACCTTC.

This chain joins TRBV5-6 and TRBJ1-5; no reliable D call. Trimming removed 7 bases at V and 0 bases at J, with 11 bases between. CDR3 length equals 14 residues. Germline lookup yields CDR1 SGHDT and CDR2 YYEEEE. The CDR3 loop reads CASSRGSSNQPQHF. The CDR3 bases are TGTGCCAGCTCACGGGGATCTAGCAATCAGCCCCAGCATTTT. The complete variable domain, with remaining parts taken from reference TRBV5-6 and TRBJ1-5, reads DAGVTQSPTHLIKTRGQQVTLRCSPKSGHDTVSWYQQALGQGPQFIFQYYEEEERQRGNFPDRFSGHQFPNYSSELNVNALLLGDSALYLCASSRGSSNQPQHFGDGTRLSIL.

This chain uses TRBV12-3 or TRBV12-4 with TRBJ1-2; D possibly corresponds to TRBD1 (5 bases). V gave up 2 bases and J gave up 4 bases, with 11 bases separating them. There are 14 residues in the CDR3. The CDR3 is CASSLRPGGYGYTF. CDR3 in DNA: TGTGCCAGCAGTTTACGGCCTGGGGGCTATGGCTACACCTTC.

This clonotype was seen a single time. V and J are TRBV12-3 or TRBV12-4 and TRBJ1-4; possibly TRBD1 for D (6 bases). CDR3 size: 13 residues. V dropped 6 bases and J dropped 8 bases, with 13 bases sitting between them. The CDR3, as DNA: TGTGCCAGCAGCACAGGGTCGGGGGAAAAACTGTTTTTT. Translating it yields CASSTGSGEKLFF.